Reported below is one T cell receptor beta chain. Its antigen is unidentified. The data were taken from a study of regulatory T cells in long-lasting Graves disease. Regarding the study as a whole: The study found persistent patients shared more public clonotypes (approximately 2,700) than new patients (about 990). Persistent Graves' patients had lower TCR diversity than newly diagnosed ones. Segments TRBV28, TRBJ1-2 and TRBJ2-5 showed preferential usage in persistent disease.

Specified time point: persistent/refractory GD, antithyroid drugs over 5 years with positive TRAb. Following extraction of RNA from PBMCs, that RNA was used to make the TCR library. Per germline, CDR1 MNHEY and CDR2 SVGAGI. Trimming took off 2 bases at V and 6 bases at J, with 10 bases between the two ends. CDR3 length: 13 residues. In building TCR beta libraries, iRepertoire HTBI primers were used together with Arm-PCR of CDR3 regions. In the authors' methods: In the combined samples, roughly 62 TRBV and more than twelve TRBJ segments were identified. TCRdb reprocessed the multiplex PCR reads via MiXCR and lists one record per CDR3 protein. TCRdb, not the original authors, processed these V and J calls. This repertoire shows about 660,000 distinct CDR3 sequences, 30% found once; its top ten account for around 40%.

The TCR sequence derives from a female donor with Graves disease. The sample consisted of peripheral blood mononuclear cells (PBMCs), taken when the disease was refractory, from a patient treated with antithyroid drugs. The chain has TRBV6-5 and TRBJ1-2; a weak D match, TRBD1 (6 bases). Written as DNA, the CDR3 is TGTGCCAGCAGTTACGTCCGGACAGATGGCTACACCTTC. It codes for CASSYVRTDGYTF.